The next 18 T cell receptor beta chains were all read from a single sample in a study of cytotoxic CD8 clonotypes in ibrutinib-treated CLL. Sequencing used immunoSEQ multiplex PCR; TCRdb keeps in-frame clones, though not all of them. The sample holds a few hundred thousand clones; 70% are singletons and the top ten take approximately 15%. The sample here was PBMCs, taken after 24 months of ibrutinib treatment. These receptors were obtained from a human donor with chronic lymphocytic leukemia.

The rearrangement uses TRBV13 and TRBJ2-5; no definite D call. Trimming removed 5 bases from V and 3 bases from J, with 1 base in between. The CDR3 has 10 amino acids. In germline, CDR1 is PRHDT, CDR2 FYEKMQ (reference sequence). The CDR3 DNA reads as TGTGCCAGCAGCGAAGAGACCCAGTACTTC. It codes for CASSEETQYF.

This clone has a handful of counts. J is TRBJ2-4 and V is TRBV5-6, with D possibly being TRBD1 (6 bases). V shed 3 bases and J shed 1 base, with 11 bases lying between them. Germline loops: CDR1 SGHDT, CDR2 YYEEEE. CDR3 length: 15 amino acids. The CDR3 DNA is TGTGCCAGCAGCTCAGGGGTTACGGCCAAAAACATTCAGTACTTC. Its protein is CASSSGVTAKNIQYF.

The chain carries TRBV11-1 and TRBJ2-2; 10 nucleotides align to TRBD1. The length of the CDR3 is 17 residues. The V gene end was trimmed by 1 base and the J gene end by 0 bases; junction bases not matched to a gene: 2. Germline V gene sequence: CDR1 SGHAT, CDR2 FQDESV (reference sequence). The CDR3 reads CASSLDGQGANTGELFF. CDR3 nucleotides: TGTGCCAGCAGCTTAGACGGACAGGGGGCGAACACCGGGGAGCTGTTTTTT.

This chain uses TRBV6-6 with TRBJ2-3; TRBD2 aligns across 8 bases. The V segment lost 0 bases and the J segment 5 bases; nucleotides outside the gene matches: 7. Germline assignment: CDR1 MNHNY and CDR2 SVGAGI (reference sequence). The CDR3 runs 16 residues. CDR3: CASSYSYREGGDTQYF. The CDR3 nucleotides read TGTGCCAGCAGTTACTCTTATCGGGAGGGGGGAGATACGCAGTATTTT.

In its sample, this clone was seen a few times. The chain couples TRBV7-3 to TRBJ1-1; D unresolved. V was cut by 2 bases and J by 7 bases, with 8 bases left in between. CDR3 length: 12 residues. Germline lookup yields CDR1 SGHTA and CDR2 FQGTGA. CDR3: CASSLGPVEAFF. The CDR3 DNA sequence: TGTGCCAGCAGCTTAGGGCCAGTTGAAGCTTTCTTT.

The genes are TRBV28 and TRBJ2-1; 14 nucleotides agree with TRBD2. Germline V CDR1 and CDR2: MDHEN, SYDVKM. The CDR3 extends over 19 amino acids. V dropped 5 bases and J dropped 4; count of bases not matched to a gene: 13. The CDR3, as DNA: TGTGCCAGCAGTCCCGGACTAGCGGGAGGATTCATAATTTACAATGAGCAGTTCTTC. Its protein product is CASSPGLAGGFIIYNEQFF.

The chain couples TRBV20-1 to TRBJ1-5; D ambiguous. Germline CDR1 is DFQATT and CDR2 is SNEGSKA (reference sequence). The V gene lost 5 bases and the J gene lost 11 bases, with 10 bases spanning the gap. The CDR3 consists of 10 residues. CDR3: CSALKVAQHF. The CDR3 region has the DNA TGCAGTGCTCTGAAGGTGGCCCAGCATTTT.

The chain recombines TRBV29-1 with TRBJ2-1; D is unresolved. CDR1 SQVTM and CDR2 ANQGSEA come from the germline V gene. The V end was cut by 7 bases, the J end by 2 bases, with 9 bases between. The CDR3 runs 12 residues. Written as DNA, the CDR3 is TGCAGCGCCGTGACAACCTACAATGAGCAGTTCTTC. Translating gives CSAVTTYNEQFF.

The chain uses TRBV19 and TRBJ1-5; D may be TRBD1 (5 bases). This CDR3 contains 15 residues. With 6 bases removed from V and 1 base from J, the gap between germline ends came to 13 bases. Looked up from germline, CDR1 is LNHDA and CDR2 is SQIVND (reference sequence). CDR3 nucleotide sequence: TGTGCCAGTAGCTCAATCAGGGACAGCAATCAGCCCCAGCATTTT. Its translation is CASSSIRDSNQPQHF.

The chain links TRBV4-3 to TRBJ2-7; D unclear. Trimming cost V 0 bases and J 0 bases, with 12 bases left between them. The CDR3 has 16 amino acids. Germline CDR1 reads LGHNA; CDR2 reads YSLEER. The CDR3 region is CASSQDLAERSYEQYF. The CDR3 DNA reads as TGCGCCAGCAGCCAAGATCTGGCAGAACGCTCCTACGAGCAGTACTTC.

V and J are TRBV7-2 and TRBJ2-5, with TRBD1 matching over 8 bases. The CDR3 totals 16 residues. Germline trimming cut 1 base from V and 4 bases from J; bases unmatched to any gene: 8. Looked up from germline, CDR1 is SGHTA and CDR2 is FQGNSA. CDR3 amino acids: CASSLVVIQGGETQYF. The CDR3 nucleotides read TGTGCCAGCAGCTTAGTTGTAATACAGGGGGGAGAGACCCAGTACTTC.

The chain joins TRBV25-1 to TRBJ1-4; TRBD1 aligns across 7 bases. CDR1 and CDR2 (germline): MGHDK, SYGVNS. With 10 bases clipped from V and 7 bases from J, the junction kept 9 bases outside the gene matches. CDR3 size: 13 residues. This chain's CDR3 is CATQKGASEKLFF. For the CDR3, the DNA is TGTGCCACCCAGAAGGGGGCCAGTGAAAAACTGTTTTTT. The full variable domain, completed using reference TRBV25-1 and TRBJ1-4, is EADIYQTPRYLVIGTGKKITLECSQTMGHDKMYWYQQDPGMELHLIHYSYGVNSTEKGDLSSESTVSRIRTEHFPLTLESARPSHTSQYLCATQKGASEKLFFGSGTQLSVL.

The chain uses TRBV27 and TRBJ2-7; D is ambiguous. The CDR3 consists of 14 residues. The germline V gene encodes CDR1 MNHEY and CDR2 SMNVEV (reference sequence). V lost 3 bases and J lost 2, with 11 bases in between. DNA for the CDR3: TGTGCCAGCAGTTTCTCCGGGCGTCCCTACGAGCAGTACTTC. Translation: CASSFSGRPYEQYF.

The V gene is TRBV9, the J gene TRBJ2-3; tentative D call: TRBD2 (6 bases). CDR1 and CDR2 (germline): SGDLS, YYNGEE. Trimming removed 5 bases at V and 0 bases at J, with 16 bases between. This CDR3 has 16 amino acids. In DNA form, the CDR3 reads TGTGCCAGCAGTCCTGGGGAGCGGGTGAGCACAGATACGCAGTATTTT. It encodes CASSPGERVSTDTQYF.

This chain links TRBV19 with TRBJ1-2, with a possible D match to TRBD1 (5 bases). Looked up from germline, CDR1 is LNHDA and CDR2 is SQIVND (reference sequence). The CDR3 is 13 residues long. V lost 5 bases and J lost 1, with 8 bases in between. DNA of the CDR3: TGTGCCAGTAGTTTGACAGATAACTATGGCTACACCTTC. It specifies CASSLTDNYGYTF.

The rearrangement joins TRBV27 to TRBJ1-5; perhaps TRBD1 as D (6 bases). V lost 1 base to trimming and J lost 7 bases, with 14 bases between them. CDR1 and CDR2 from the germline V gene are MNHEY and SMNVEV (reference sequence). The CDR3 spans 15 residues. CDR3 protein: CASSLFRGAEQPQHF. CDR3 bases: TGTGCCAGCAGTTTATTTAGGGGGGCAGAGCAGCCCCAGCATTTT.

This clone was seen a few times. The CDR3 DNA reads TGTGCCAGCAGTTACTCGGCTAGCGGTCACAATGAGCAGTTCTTC. It encodes CASSYSASGHNEQFF. The chain employs TRBV6-5 and TRBJ2-1, with 7 bases lining up with TRBD2. The CDR3 runs to 15 residues. With V trimmed by 0 bases and J by 5 bases, 4 bases remained unmatched. In germline, CDR1 is MNHEY, CDR2 SVGAGI.

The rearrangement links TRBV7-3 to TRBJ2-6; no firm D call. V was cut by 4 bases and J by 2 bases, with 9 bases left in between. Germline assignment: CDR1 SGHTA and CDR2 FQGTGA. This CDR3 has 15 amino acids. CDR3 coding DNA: TGTGCCAGCAGCTCGCGGTTAACTGGGGCCAACGTCCTGACTTTC. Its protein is CASSSRLTGANVLTF.